One sample yielded the 18 T cell receptor beta chains listed below, sequenced in a study of blood T cells in healthy people across ages. For the second PCR, which ran for about 7 to 12 cycles, a sample-barcoded 5' primer and a J-beta primer mix were used. TCRdb re-analysed the 5' RACE reads in MiXCR, keeping a single row per CDR3 protein. The table lists 1.5 million to 1.8 million distinct CDR3 sequences, roughly 43% of them singletons. The source material was blood. Receptor source: a woman under 30 in good health.

This clonotype was seen many times. V is TRBV9 and J is TRBJ2-7, with D perhaps TRBD1 or TRBD2 (5 bases each). The length of the CDR3 is 14 residues. Germline CDR1 reads SGDLS; CDR2 reads YYNGEE. V lost 0 bases to trimming and J lost 0 bases, with 7 bases between them. The CDR3 region is CASSVEGSSYEQYF. The CDR3 nucleotides are TGTGCCAGCAGCGTAGAGGGGAGCTCCTACGAGCAGTACTTC.

The chain recombines TRBV7-9 with TRBJ2-1; the D is unclear. The CDR3 extends over 12 amino acids. CDR1 and CDR2 from the germline V gene are SEHNR and FQNEAQ (reference sequence). Trimming cost V 5 bases and J 8 bases, with 10 bases left between them. The CDR3 DNA reads TGTGCCAGCAGCCCCCCCAGCGATGAGCAGTTCTTC. Residues: CASSPPSDEQFF.

This clonotype was detected only a few times. This chain uses TRBV7-2 with TRBJ2-7, with 14 nucleotides matching TRBD2. Germline loops: CDR1 SGHTA, CDR2 FQGNSA. This CDR3 is built from 14 residues. V shed 5 bases and J 7 bases; nucleotides not matched to a gene: 4. DNA for the CDR3: TGTGCCAGCAGCGGAGGGACTAGCGGGAGAGAGCAGTACTTC. Protein sequence: CASSGGTSGREQYF.

Details on this clonotype: An end of the junction differs from the germline gene, which may be a read error. V is TRBV2 and J is TRBJ1-5; D is possibly TRBD1 (5 bases). Germline CDR1 is SNHLY and CDR2 is FYNNEI. There are 18 residues in the CDR3. DNA of the CDR3: TGTGCCAGCACTCTCATGGGGCAGGGAGTACCAACCAATCGGCCCCAGCATTTT. Its translation: CASTLMGQGVPTNRPQHF.

The chain recombines TRBV12-3 or TRBV12-4 with TRBJ2-3; 10 bases match TRBD2. J gave up 0 bases and V 5 bases, and 11 bases lay outside the gene matches. This CDR3 comprises 18 residues. The CDR3 nucleotides read TGTGCCAGCAGTCGTCTAGCGGGGGCCGCAACTAGCACAGATACGCAGTATTTT. Protein sequence: CASSRLAGAATSTDTQYF.

This chain links TRBV30 with TRBJ2-2; 12 positions match TRBD2. The CDR3 has 15 residues. The V gene end was trimmed by 4 bases and the J gene end by 6 bases; junction bases not matched to a gene: 6. The germline CDR1 and CDR2 sequences are GTSNPN and SVGIG (reference sequence). CDR3 residues: CAWTSGGARPGELFF. The CDR3 nucleotides read TGTGCCTGGACTAGCGGGGGGGCCCGGCCCGGGGAGCTGTTTTTT.

This clonotype has only a few counts. The chain carries TRBV27 and TRBJ2-1, with 8 bases matching TRBD2. The CDR3 consists of 14 residues. Germline-derived CDR1 and CDR2 are MNHEY and SMNVEV (reference sequence). Losses at the gene ends were 5 bases for V and 5 bases for J; bases not matched to a gene: 5. Here the CDR3 reads CASSVAGGHNEQFF. The DNA of the CDR3 is TGTGCCAGCAGTGTTGCGGGAGGTCACAATGAGCAGTTCTTC.

V is TRBV7-2 and J is TRBJ1-4; D remains ambiguous. Deletions cut 2 bases from V and 7 bases from J, with 11 bases between. This CDR3 has 14 residues. Germline V gives CDR1 SGHTA, CDR2 FQGNSA. The DNA of the CDR3 is TGTGCCAGCAGCTTACATGCCGGGCCTGAAAAACTGTTTTTT. It translates to CASSLHAGPEKLFF.

The V gene is TRBV10-3, the J gene TRBJ1-2; TRBD1 might be the D (5 bases). Germline V lookup: CDR1 ENHRY, CDR2 SYGVKD. The CDR3 runs to 15 residues. V lost 3 bases and J lost 4, with 15 bases in between. The CDR3 protein is CAISDNPGLLYGYTF. CDR3 nucleotides: TGTGCCATCAGTGATAATCCGGGACTACTCTATGGCTACACCTTC.

There are a few counts of this clonotype. The chain recombines TRBV6-2 or TRBV6-3 with TRBJ1-4; D is ambiguous. CDR1 and CDR2 from the germline V gene are MNHEY and SVGEGT. V was pared by 6 bases and J by 7 bases, with 12 bases between. This CDR3 region has 13 residues. The CDR3 protein is CASRGWLAEKLFF. CDR3 nucleotides: TGTGCCAGCAGAGGTTGGCTGGCTGAAAAACTGTTTTTT.

The chain is built from TRBV7-9 and TRBJ2-2; D unclear. V was cut by 0 bases and J by 3 bases, with 5 bases left in between. The CDR3 is 14 residues long. Germline CDR1 is SEHNR and CDR2 is FQNEAQ (reference sequence). Written as DNA, the CDR3 is TGTGCCAGCAGCTTAGCTTCGGACACCGGGGAGCTGTTTTTT. Translating gives CASSLASDTGELFF.

At least ten counts were recorded for this clonotype. The V and J genes are TRBV20-1 and TRBJ1-1; no reliable D call. Per germline, CDR1 DFQATT and CDR2 SNEGSKA (reference sequence). V lost 1 base, J lost 3 bases, and 18 bases lay in between. The CDR3 contains 16 residues. The CDR3 loop is CSARVLRPGGYTEAFF. The CDR3 bases are TGCAGTGCTAGAGTTCTTCGTCCGGGCGGGTACACTGAAGCTTTCTTT.

The chain carries TRBV5-6 and TRBJ2-4; D is unclear. V shed 5 bases and J shed 7 bases, with 16 bases lying between them. This CDR3 contains 14 residues. Per germline, CDR1 SGHDT and CDR2 YYEEEE. This CDR3 reads CASSGGPLGNIQYF. CDR3 DNA: TGTGCCAGCAGTGGCGGCCCCCTAGGGAACATTCAGTACTTC. Based on the CDR3 plus reference TRBV5-6 and TRBJ2-4, the full variable domain is DAGVTQSPTHLIKTRGQQVTLRCSPKSGHDTVSWYQQALGQGPQFIFQYYEEEERQRGNFPDRFSGHQFPNYSSELNVNALLLGDSALYLCASSGGPLGNIQYFGAGTRLSVL.

This chain links TRBV28 with TRBJ1-1, with a weak D call TRBD1 (5 bases). The CDR3 length is 14 residues. Germline CDR1 and CDR2: MDHEN and SYDVKM. Trimming shortened V by 8 bases and J by 4 bases, and 17 bases separated the two germline ends. CDR3 protein: CASRVGVKVTEAFF. In DNA form, the CDR3 reads TGTGCCAGCCGAGTGGGGGTCAAGGTCACTGAAGCTTTCTTT.

This clonotype was seen a handful of times. V gene TRBV7-9 combines with J gene TRBJ2-1, with a tentative D call TRBD1 (6 bases). The ends were cut back, 3 bases at V and 7 bases at J, with 19 bases in the middle. Germline CDR1 and CDR2: SEHNR and FQNEAQ (reference sequence). The CDR3 sequence is 16 residues long. The CDR3 here is CASSFQGPSVRNEQFF. The CDR3 nucleotides are TGTGCCAGCAGCTTTCAGGGGCCCTCTGTGAGGAATGAGCAGTTCTTC.

The table lists this clonotype with a count of one. The genes are TRBV25-1 and TRBJ2-3; D call uncertain. Trimming cost V 3 bases and J 0 bases, with 13 bases left between them. Germline V gene data show CDR1 as MGHDK and CDR2 as SYGVNS. CDR3 length equals 16 residues. Written as DNA, the CDR3 is TGTGCCAGCAGTGAGAGTAGCAGTTCTAGCACAGATACGCAGTATTTT. Its translation: CASSESSSSSTDTQYF.

This clonotype was found a few times. The chain employs TRBV10-3 and TRBJ1-2; D is undetermined. V was pared by 3 bases and J by 2 bases, with 13 bases between. This CDR3 spans 15 amino acids. The V gene's germline CDR1 is ENHRY and CDR2 SYGVKD. CDR3 residues: CAISDSGSLNYGYTF. DNA of the CDR3: TGTGCCATCAGTGACTCCGGGAGCTTGAACTATGGCTACACCTTC.

This clonotype was counted a few times. V usage is TRBV20-1 and J usage is TRBJ2-1; 9 nucleotides agree with TRBD1. V lost 3 bases and J lost 8; bases outside the gene matches: 2. Germline V CDR1 and CDR2: DFQATT, SNEGSKA (reference sequence). This CDR3 contains 12 residues. DNA of the CDR3: TGCAGTGCTAGGGACAGGGGCGATGAGCAGTTCTTC. It specifies CSARDRGDEQFF.